The sequence of this T cell receptor beta chain was determined in a study of blood T cell repertoires in COVID-19. Original handling: Estimates of nucleated cell counts were drawn from the amplification of reference gene primers. Data came from immunoSEQ multiplex PCR; TCRdb stores just in-frame clones and leaves some out. V, J and clone size were drawn from that table, and D and trimming were deduced from the DNA. This table has around 270,000 clones, over 70% appearing once. Exposed enrollees encountered a COVID-19 case at some point within 2 weeks before study entry. The sequencing sample was made of PBMCs or T cells enriched from blood (not recorded which). This TCR came from a middle-aged woman who had been exposed to COVID-19.

CDR3 residues: CSASLPGGYTF. CDR3 coding DNA: TGCAGTGCTAGCCTCCCGGGGGGCTACACCTTC. The rearrangement uses TRBV20-1 and TRBJ1-2; D is unresolved. CDR1 DFQATT and CDR2 SNEGSKA come from the germline V gene (reference sequence). V was cut by 3 bases and J by 8 bases, with 10 bases left in between. The CDR3 totals 11 residues.